This T cell receptor (beta chain) originates from a study of blood T cell repertoires in COVID-19. Study-wide context: Acute and convalescent COVID-19 samples came from the United States, Italy and Spain.

The CDR3 totals 16 residues. V lost 5 bases, J lost 2 bases, and 4 bases stayed unmatched. Germline CDR1 and CDR2: SEHNR and FQNEAQ (reference sequence). Authors' data handling: Nucleated cell number was recorded as an estimate derived from reference gene primer amplification. Profiled with immunoSEQ multiplex PCR; TCRdb holds only in-frame clones, not every one. V and J calls and clone size are those listed in that table; D and trimming were worked out from the DNA. The data contain fewer than 300,000 clones, about 88% of them singletons. The chain recombines TRBV7-9 with TRBJ2-3; 13 bases are a match to TRBD2. This TCR was sampled from a woman between 40 and 50 years old who had recovered from COVID-19. What was sequenced was peripheral blood. The CDR3, as DNA: TGTGCCAGCAGCCCCGGGACTAGCGGGGACACAGATACGCAGTATTTT. Protein product: CASSPGTSGDTDTQYF.